These T cell receptor beta chains were read from a single sample in a study of blood T cell repertoires in COVID-19. The assay was immunoSEQ multiplex PCR, and TCRdb's table has in-frame clones only and misses some. This sample has hundreds of thousands of clones, with 90% found just once. The sample consisted of PBMCs or T cells enriched from blood (not recorded which). The receptor set was obtained from a woman under 30 with acute COVID-19. CDR3s include the opening cysteine and the closing phenylalanine or tryptophan. The order of the fields is CDR3 DNA, CDR3 protein, J gene, D gene, V gene, clone size. The D gene is left open where the match is weak. Only part of the rows carry a size: once, few, many, or a class if the clone is expanded.

TGTGCCAGCAGCTATGCGGATGGTGGAAACACCATATATTTT	CASSYADGGNTIYF	TRBJ1-3	NA	TRBV6-5	few
TGTGCCAGCAGTTTTTCTACAGGGGAGAAGTTCTTC	CASSFSTGEKFF	TRBJ2-1	TRBD1	TRBV28	NA
TGTGCCAGCAGCCCCGACCTGAAGATTGGGGGGGAGGAGGAGCTGTTTTTT	CASSPDLKIGGEEELFF	TRBJ2-2	TRBD2	TRBV9	NA
TGTGCCAGTAGTCCAGGGACAGGACTTTACGAGCAGTACTTC	CASSPGTGLYEQYF	TRBJ2-7	TRBD1	TRBV19	NA
TGTGCCACCAGCAAGGACAGGGACTACACTGAAGCTTTCTTT	CATSKDRDYTEAFF	TRBJ1-1	TRBD1	TRBV15	NA
TGTGCCTGGACCACCCGGGGCGGGAGGGCCCGAGATACGCAGTATTTT	CAWTTRGGRARDTQYF	TRBJ2-3	TRBD2	TRBV30	NA
TGTGCCAGCAGCCAAGGATTGCCCGCGGCTAATCAGCCCCAGCATTTT	CASSQGLPAANQPQHF	TRBJ1-5	NA	TRBV14	NA
TGTGCCACCAGTGATTTCGACGGGGGCTACACCTTC	CATSDFDGGYTF	TRBJ1-2	NA	TRBV24-1	NA
TGCGCCAGCAGCTTGGGACTAGCGGGAGCCGGAGGAACCGGGGAGCTGTTTTTT	CASSLGLAGAGGTGELFF	TRBJ2-2	TRBD2	TRBV5-1	NA
TGTGCCAGCAGTGGGGGGGGTGAGAATCAGCCCCAGCATTTT	CASSGGGENQPQHF	TRBJ1-5	NA	TRBV4-2	NA
TGTGCCAGCAGCTTAGTACAGGAAGAAGGCTACACCTTC	CASSLVQEEGYTF	TRBJ1-2	NA	TRBV7-2	once
TGTGCCAGCAGTGATGGGCAGACCTACGAGCAGTACTTC	CASSDGQTYEQYF	TRBJ2-7	NA	TRBV2	NA
TGTGCCAGCAGTCGAGAGTATGGCTACACCTTC	CASSREYGYTF	TRBJ1-2	NA	TRBV2	NA
TGCGCCAGCAGCCACCATATGCGGGACCCTAGGCCACCCCTCCACTTT	CASSHHMRDPRPPLHF	TRBJ1-6	NA	TRBV4-1	few
TGTGCCAGCTCTAGGACGGGGGGAGGTGAAAAACTGTTTTTT	CASSRTGGGEKLFF	TRBJ1-4	NA	TRBV7-9	NA
TGTGCCAGCAGTTTACGAGGGAATAATTCACCCCTCCACTTT	CASSLRGNNSPLHF	TRBJ1-6	NA	TRBV6-2/TRBV6-3	NA
TGTGCCAGCAGTTGGACCGGGACTAGCGGGAGGGCGGCCGAGCAGTACTTC	CASSWTGTSGRAAEQYF	TRBJ2-7	TRBD2	TRBV28	NA
TGTGCCAGCAGTGGCGGGACAGACTATGGCTACACCTTC	CASSGGTDYGYTF	TRBJ1-2	TRBD1	TRBV2	NA
TGTGCCAGCAGTTTAGGCATCAGAAACGAGCAGTACTTC	CASSLGIRNEQYF	TRBJ2-7	NA	TRBV12-3/TRBV12-4	NA
TGTGCCAGCAGCTCCCGACAGGAGAACACTGAAGCTTTCTTT	CASSSRQENTEAFF	TRBJ1-1	NA	TRBV5-8	once
TGTGCCAGCAGTGAAGTCGAGGGATCCTCTGGAAACACCATATATTTT	CASSEVEGSSGNTIYF	TRBJ1-3	NA	TRBV6-1	NA
TGCGCCAGCGAGCTTGGGGACTGGGGCACAGATACGCAGTATTTT	CASELGDWGTDTQYF	TRBJ2-3	NA	TRBV5-1	NA
TGTGCCAGCTTCAGGGGAAATGGGGCCAACGTCCTGACTTTC	CASFRGNGANVLTF	TRBJ2-6	NA	TRBV2	NA
TGTGCCAGCAGCCAAGGGATAGCGGGAGAAGAGACCCAGTACTTC	CASSQGIAGEETQYF	TRBJ2-5	TRBD2	TRBV4-2	few
TGTGCCAGCAGCCCCCGAGGCGGGACAGGGGGTGGTGGTACGCAGTATTTT	CASSPRGGTGGGGTQYF	TRBJ2-3	TRBD1	TRBV2	NA